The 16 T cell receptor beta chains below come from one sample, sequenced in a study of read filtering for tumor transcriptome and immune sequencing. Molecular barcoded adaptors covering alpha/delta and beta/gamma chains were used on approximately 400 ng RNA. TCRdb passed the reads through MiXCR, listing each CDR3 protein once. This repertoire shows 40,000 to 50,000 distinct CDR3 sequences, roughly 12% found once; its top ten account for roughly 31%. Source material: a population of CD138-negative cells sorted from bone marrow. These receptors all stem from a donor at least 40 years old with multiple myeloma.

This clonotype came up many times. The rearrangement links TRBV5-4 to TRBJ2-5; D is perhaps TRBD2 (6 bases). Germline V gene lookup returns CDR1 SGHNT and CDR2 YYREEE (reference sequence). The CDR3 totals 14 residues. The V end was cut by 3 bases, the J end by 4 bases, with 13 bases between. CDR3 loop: CASSSASARETQYF. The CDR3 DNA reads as TGTGCCAGCAGCTCAGCTAGCGCGAGAGAGACCCAGTACTTC.

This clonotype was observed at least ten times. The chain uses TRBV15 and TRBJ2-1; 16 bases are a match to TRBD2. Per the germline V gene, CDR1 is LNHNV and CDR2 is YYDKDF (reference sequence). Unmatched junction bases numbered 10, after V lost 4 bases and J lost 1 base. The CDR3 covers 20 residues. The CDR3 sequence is CATSTPPGLAGGGSYNEQFF. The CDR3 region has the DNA TGTGCCACCAGCACACCTCCGGGACTAGCGGGAGGGGGTTCCTACAATGAGCAGTTCTTC. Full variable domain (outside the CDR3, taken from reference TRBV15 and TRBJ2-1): DAMVIQNPRYQVTQFGKPVTLSCSQTLNHNVMYWYQQKSSQAPKLLFHYYDKDFNNEADTPDNFQSRRPNTSFCFLDIRSPGLGDTAMYLCATSTPPGLAGGGSYNEQFFGPGTRLTVL.

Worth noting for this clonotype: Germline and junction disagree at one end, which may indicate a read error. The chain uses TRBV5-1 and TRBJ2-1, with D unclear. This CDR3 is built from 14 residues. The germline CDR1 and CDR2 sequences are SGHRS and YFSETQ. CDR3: CASSLGSDWDEQFF. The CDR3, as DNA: TGCGCCAGCAGCTTGGGCAGTGACTGGGATGAACAGTTCTTC. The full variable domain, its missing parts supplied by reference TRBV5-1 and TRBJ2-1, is KAGVTQTPRYLIKTRGQQVTLSCSPISGHRSVSWYQQTPGQGLQFLFEYFSETQRNKGNFPGRFSGRQFSNSRSEMNVSTLELGDSALYLCASSLGSDWDEQFFGPGTRLTVL.

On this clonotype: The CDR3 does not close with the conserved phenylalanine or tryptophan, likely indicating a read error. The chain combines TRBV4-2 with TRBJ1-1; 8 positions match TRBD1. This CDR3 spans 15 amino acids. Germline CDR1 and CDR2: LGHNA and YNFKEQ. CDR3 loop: CASSQDVTGATEAFL. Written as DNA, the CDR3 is TGTGCCAGCAGCCAAGATGTGACAGGGGCCACTGAGGCTTTCCTT.

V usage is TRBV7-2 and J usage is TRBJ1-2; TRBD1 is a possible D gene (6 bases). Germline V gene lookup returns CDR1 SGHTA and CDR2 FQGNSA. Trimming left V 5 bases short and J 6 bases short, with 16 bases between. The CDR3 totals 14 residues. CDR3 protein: CASSPRQVTDGYTF. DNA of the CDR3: TGTGCCAGCAGCCCCCGACAGGTGACAGATGGCTACACCTTC.

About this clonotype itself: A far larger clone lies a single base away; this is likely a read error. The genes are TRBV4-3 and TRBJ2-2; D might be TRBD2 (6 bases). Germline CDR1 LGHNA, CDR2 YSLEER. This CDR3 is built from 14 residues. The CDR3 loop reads CASSQDGNPGGLFF. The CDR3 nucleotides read TGCGCCAGCAGCCAAGACGGGAACCCCGGGGGGCTGTTTTTT.

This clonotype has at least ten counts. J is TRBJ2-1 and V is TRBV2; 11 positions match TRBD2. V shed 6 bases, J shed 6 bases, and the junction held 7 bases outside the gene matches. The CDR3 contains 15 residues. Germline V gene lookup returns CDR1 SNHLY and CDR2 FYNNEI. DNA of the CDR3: TGTGCCAGCAGGGTGACTAGCGGGATCGGCAATGAGCAGTTCTTC. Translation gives CASRVTSGIGNEQFF.

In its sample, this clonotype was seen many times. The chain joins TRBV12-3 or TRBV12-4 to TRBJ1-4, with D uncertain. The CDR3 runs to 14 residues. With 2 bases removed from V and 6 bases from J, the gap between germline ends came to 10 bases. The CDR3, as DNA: TGTGCCAGCAGTTTACTGGCCACTCATGAAAAACTGTTTTTT. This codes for CASSLLATHEKLFF.

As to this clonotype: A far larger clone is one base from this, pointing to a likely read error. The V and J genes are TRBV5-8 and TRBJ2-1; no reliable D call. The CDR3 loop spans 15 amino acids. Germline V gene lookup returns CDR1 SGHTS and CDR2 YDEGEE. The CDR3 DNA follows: TGTGCCAGCAGCTTGGGGGTTGGCTCCTACAGTGAGCAGTTCTTC. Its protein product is CASSLGVGSYSEQFF.

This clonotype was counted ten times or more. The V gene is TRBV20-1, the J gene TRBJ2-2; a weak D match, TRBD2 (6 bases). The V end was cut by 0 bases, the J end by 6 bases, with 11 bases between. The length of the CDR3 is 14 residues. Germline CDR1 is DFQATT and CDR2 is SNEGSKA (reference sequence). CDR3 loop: CSARDQPSAGELFF. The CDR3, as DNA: TGCAGTGCTAGAGATCAGCCTAGCGCCGGGGAGCTGTTTTTT.

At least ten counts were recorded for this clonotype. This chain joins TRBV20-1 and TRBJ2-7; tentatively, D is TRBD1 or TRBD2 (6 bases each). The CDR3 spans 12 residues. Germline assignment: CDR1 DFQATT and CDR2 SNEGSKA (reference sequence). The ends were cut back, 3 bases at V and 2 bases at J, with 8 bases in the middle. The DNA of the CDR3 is TGCAGTGCTAGGGAGGGGGCCTACGAGCAGTACTTC. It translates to CSAREGAYEQYF.

Here the CDR3 DNA reads TGCAGCGTCGGGCCTAGCGGGGGTAATGAGCAGTTCTTC. Its translation is CSVGPSGGNEQFF. The chain combines TRBV29-1 with TRBJ2-1; 10 positions agree with TRBD2. Per germline, CDR1 SQVTM and CDR2 ANQGSEA. The CDR3 extends over 13 amino acids. The J segment lost 7 bases and the V segment lost 6 bases, leaving 6 bases of the junction unmatched.

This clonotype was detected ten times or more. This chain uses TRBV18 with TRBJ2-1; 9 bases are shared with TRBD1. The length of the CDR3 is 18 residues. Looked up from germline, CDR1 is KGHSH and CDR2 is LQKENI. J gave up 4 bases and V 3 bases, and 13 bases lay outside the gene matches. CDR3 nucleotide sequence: TGTGCCAGCTCACCCGGCCAGGGGACAGGGAGGGCATACAATGAGCAGTTCTTC. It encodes CASSPGQGTGRAYNEQFF.

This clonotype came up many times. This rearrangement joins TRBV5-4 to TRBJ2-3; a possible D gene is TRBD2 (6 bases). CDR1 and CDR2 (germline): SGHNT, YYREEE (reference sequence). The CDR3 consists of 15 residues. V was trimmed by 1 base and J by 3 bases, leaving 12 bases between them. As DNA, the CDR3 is TGTGCCAGCAGCTTGATCCCCGGGGGAACAGATACGCAGTATTTT. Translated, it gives CASSLIPGGTDTQYF. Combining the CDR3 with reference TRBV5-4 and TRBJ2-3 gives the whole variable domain ETGVTQSPTHLIKTRGQQVTLRCSSQSGHNTVSWYQQALGQGPQFIFQYYREEENGRGNFPPRFSGLQFPNYSSELNVNALELDDSALYLCASSLIPGGTDTQYFGPGTRLTVL.

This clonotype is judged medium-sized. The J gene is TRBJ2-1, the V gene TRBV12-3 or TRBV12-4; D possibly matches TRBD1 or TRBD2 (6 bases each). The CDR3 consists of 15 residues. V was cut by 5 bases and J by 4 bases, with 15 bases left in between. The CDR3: CASSLGGSFYNEQFF. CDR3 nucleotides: TGTGCCAGCAGTCTAGGGGGGAGTTTTTACAATGAGCAGTTCTTC.

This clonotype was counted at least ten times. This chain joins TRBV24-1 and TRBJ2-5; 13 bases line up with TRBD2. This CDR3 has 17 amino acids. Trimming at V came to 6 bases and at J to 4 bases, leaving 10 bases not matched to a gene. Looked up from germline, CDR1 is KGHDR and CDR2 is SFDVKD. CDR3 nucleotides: TGTGCCACCAGTCCGTACGGGACTAGCGGGAAAGGAGAGACCCAGTACTTC. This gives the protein CATSPYGTSGKGETQYF.